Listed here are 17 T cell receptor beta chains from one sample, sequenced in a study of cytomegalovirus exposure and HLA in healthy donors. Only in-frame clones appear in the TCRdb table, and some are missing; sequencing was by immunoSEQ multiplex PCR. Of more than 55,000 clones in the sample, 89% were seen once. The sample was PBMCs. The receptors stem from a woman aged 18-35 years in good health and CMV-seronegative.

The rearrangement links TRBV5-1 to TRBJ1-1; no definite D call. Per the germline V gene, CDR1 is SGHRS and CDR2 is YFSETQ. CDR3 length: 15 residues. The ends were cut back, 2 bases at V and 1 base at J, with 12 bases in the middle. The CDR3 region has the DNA TGCGCCAGCAGCTTTGGGCACCCAGGGAACACTGAAGCTTTCTTT. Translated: CASSFGHPGNTEAFF. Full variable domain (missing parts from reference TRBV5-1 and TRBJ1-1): KAGVTQTPRYLIKTRGQQVTLSCSPISGHRSVSWYQQTPGQGLQFLFEYFSETQRNKGNFPGRFSGRQFSNSRSEMNVSTLELGDSALYLCASSFGHPGNTEAFFGQGTRLTVV.

The CDR3 sequence is CASSLVTDHNEQFF. In DNA form, the CDR3 reads TGTGCCAGCAGTTTAGTAACAGACCACAATGAGCAGTTCTTC. The chain employs TRBV27 and TRBJ2-1, with D unresolved. The germline V gene encodes CDR1 MNHEY and CDR2 SMNVEV (reference sequence). This CDR3 spans 14 amino acids. The V end was cut by 2 bases, the J end by 5 bases, with 10 bases between.

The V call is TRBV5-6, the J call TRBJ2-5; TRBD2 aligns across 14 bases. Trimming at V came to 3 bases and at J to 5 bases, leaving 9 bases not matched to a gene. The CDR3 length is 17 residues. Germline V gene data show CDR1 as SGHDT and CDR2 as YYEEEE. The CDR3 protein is CASSYMTSGRALETQYF. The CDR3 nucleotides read TGTGCCAGCAGCTACATGACTAGCGGGAGGGCCCTCGAGACCCAGTACTTC.

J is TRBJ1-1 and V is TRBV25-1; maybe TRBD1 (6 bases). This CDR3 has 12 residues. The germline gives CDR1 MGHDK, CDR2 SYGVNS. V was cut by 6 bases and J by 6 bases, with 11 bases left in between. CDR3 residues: CASRWGQSEAFF. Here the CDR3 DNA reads TGTGCCAGCAGATGGGGGCAGTCTGAAGCTTTCTTT.

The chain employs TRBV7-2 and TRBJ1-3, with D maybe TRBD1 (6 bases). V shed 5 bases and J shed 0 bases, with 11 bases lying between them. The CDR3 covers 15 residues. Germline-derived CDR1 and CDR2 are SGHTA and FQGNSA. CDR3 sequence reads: CASSRDTGSGNTIYF. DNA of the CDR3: TGTGCCAGCAGCAGGGACACCGGCTCTGGAAACACCATATATTTT.

The CDR3 sequence: CASSNFGQGRTYNSPLHF. The CDR3 DNA reads as TGTGCCAGCAGCAATTTTGGACAGGGTAGGACCTATAATTCACCCCTCCACTTT. The gene calls are TRBV21-1 and TRBJ1-6; the tabulated D call, TRBD1, remains unverified against the DNA. TRBV21-1 is reported as a pseudogene. The CDR3 runs 18 residues.

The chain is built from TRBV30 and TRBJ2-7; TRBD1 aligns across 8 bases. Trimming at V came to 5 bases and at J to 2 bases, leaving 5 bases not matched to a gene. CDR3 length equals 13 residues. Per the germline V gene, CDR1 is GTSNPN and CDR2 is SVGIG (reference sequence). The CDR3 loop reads CAWVQTGAYEQYF. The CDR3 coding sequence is TGTGCCTGGGTCCAGACAGGGGCCTACGAGCAGTACTTC.

This CDR3 reads CASSHRTSGGATQYF. CDR3 DNA: TGCGCCAGCAGCCATAGGACTAGCGGGGGCGCTACGCAGTATTTT. The V call is TRBV4-1, the J call TRBJ2-3; TRBD2 agrees at 13 bases. Germline loops: CDR1 MGHRA, CDR2 YSYEKL. The CDR3 has 15 residues. V lost 3 bases, J lost 8 bases, and 5 bases stayed unmatched.

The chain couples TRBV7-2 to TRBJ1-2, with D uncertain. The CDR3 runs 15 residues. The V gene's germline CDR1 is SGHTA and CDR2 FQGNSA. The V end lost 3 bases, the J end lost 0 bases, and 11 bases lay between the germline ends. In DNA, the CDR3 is TGTGCCAGCAGCTTCGCCCGGAGCCCTAACTATGGCTACACCTTC. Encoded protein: CASSFARSPNYGYTF.

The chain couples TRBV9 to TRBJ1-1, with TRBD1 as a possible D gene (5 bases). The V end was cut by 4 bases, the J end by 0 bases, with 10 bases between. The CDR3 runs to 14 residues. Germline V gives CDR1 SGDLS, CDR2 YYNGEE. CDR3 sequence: CASSMTVMNTEAFF. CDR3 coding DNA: TGTGCCAGCAGCATGACAGTAATGAACACTGAAGCTTTCTTT.

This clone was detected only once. The CDR3, as DNA: TGTGCCAGCTCACCATTTCAGGGAATCTCCTACGAGCAGTACTTC. It specifies CASSPFQGISYEQYF. The chain couples TRBV18 to TRBJ2-7; a weak D match, TRBD1 (5 bases). The CDR3 spans 15 residues. Trimming removed 2 bases from V and 0 bases from J, with 11 bases in between. Germline values: CDR1 KGHSH, CDR2 LQKENI.

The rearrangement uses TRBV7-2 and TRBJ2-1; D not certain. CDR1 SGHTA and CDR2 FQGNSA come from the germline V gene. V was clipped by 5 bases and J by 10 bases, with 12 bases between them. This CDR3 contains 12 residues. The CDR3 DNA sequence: TGTGCCAGCAGCCCCCGTGGTAGCGAGCAGTTCTTC. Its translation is CASSPRGSEQFF.

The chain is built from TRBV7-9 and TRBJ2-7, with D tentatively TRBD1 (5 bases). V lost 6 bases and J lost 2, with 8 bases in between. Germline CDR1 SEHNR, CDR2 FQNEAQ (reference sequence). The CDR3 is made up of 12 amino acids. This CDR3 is CASRGVTYEQYF. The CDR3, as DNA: TGTGCCAGCAGAGGGGTCACCTACGAGCAGTACTTC.

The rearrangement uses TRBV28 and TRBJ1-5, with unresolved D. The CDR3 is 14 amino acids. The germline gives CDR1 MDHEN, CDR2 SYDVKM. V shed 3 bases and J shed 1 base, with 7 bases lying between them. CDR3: CASSFVRSNQPQHF. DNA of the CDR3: TGTGCCAGCAGTTTTGTACGGAGCAATCAGCCCCAGCATTTT.

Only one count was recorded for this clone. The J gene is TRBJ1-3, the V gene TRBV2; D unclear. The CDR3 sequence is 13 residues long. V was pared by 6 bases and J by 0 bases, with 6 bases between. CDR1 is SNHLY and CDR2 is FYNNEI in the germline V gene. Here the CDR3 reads CASRGASGNTIYF. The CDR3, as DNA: TGTGCCAGCAGGGGAGCCTCTGGAAACACCATATATTTT.

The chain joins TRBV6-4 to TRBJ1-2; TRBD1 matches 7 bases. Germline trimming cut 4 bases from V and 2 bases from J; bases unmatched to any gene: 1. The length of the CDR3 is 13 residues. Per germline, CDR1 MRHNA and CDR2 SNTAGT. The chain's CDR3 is CASSAGQNYGYTF. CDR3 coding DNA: TGTGCCAGCAGTGCGGGACAGAACTATGGCTACACCTTC.

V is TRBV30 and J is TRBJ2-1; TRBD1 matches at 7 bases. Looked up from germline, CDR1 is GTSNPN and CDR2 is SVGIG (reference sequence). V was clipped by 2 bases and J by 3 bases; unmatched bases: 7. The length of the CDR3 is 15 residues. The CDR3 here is CAWSSGQIIYNEQFF. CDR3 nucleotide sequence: TGTGCCTGGAGTTCGGGACAGATTATCTACAATGAGCAGTTCTTC.